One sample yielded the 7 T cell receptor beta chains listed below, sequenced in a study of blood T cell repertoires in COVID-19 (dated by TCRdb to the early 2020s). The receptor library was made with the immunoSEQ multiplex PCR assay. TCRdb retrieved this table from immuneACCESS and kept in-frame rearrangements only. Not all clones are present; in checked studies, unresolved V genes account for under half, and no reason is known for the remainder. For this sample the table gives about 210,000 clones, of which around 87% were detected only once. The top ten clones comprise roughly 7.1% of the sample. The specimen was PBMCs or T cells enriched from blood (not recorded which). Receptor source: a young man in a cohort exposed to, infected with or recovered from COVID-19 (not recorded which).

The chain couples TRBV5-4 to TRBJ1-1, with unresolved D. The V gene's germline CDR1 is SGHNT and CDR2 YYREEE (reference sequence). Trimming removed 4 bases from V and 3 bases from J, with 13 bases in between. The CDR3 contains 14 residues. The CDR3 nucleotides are TGTGCCAGCAGCCCGCCAGATCGATACACTGAAGCTTTCTTT. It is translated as CASSPPDRYTEAFF.

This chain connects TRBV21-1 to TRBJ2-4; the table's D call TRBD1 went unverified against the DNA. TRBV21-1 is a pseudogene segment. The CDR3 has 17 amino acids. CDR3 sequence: CASTRQGSHLAKNIQYF. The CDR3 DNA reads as TGTGCCAGCACGAGACAGGGCTCTCATCTAGCCAAAAACATTCAGTACTTC.

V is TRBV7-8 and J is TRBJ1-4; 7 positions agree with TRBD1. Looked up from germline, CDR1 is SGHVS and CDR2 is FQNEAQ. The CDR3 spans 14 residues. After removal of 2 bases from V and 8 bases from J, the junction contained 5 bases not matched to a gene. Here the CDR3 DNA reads TGTGCCAGCAGCTTACGACAGGGCGGGGAAAAACTGTTTTTT. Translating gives CASSLRQGGEKLFF.

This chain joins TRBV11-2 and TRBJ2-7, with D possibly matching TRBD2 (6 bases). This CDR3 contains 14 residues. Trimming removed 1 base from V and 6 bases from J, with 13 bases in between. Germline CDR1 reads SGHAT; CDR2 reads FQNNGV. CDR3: CASSLGASVSEQYF. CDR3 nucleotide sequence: TGTGCCAGCAGCTTAGGAGCTAGCGTGTCCGAGCAGTACTTC.

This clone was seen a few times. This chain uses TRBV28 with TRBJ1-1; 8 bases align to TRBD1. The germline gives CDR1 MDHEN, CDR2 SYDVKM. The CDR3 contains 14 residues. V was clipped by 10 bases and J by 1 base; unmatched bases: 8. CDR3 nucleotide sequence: TGTGCCACCTCAGGGGGCGCAAGGAACACTGAAGCTTTCTTT. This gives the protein CATSGGARNTEAFF. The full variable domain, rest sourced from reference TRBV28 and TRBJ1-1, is DVKVTQSSRYLVKRTGEKVFLECVQDMDHENMFWYRQDPGLGLRLIYFSYDVKMKEKGDIPEGYSVSREKKERFSLILESASTNQTSMYLCATSGGARNTEAFFGQGTRLTVV.

The CDR3 region has the DNA TGTGCCAGTATATATCAGGGTCTGAACACTGAAGCTTTCTTT. Its protein is CASIYQGLNTEAFF. This chain links TRBV19 with TRBJ1-1, with D perhaps TRBD1 (5 bases). CDR1 is LNHDA and CDR2 is SQIVND in the germline V gene (reference sequence). The CDR3 has 14 amino acids. V was clipped by 7 bases and J by 0 bases, with 12 bases between them.

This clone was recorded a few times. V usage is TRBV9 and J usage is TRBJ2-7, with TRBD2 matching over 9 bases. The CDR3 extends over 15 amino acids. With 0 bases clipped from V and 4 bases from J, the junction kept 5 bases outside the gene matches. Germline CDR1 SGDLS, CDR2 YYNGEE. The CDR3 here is CASSVGDSGRYEQYF. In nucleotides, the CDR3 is TGTGCCAGCAGCGTAGGGGATAGCGGGAGATACGAGCAGTACTTC.